The rows below give T cell receptor beta chains drawn from one sample of a study of CD8 T cells in Susac syndrome. TCRdb called the immunoSEQ multiplex PCR reads again in MiXCR, with one record for every CDR3 protein. The table has about 250,000 distinct CDR3 sequences, 93% seen once. Input material: CD4+ T cells from PBMCs. Receptors originate from a human donor with multiple sclerosis. The CDR3 runs from the conserved cysteine through the conserved F or W. The order of the fields is J gene, D gene, V gene, CDR3 protein. The D gene is left open where the match is weak.

J: TRBJ1-1
D: TRBD1
V: TRBV27
CDR3: CASRALSDRVNTEAFF

J: TRBJ1-2
D: NA
V: TRBV12-3/TRBV12-4
CDR3: CASSRTDYGYTF

J: TRBJ1-1
D: NA
V: TRBV20-1
CDR3: CSASPTGMNTEAFF

J: TRBJ1-2
D: NA
V: TRBV30
CDR3: CAWSKAGRNYGYTF

J: TRBJ1-6
D: NA
V: TRBV18
CDR3: CASSPQVFDSPLHF

J: TRBJ2-3
D: NA
V: TRBV2
CDR3: CASFRAGGADTQYF

J: TRBJ1-6
D: NA
V: TRBV7-6
CDR3: CASSLGPLNSPLHF

J: TRBJ1-2
D: TRBD1
V: TRBV29-1
CDR3: CSVETITGAYGYTF

J: TRBJ1-1
D: NA
V: TRBV6-6
CDR3: CASRGIVDSRTEAFF

J: TRBJ2-2
D: NA
V: TRBV7-9
CDR3: CASSRTVTNTGELFF

J: TRBJ2-7
D: NA
V: TRBV9
CDR3: CASSVMGTNLDEQYF

J: TRBJ2-1
D: TRBD1
V: TRBV18
CDR3: CASSQGTGGDEQFF

J: TRBJ1-2
D: NA
V: TRBV30
CDR3: CAWSAGAGYTF